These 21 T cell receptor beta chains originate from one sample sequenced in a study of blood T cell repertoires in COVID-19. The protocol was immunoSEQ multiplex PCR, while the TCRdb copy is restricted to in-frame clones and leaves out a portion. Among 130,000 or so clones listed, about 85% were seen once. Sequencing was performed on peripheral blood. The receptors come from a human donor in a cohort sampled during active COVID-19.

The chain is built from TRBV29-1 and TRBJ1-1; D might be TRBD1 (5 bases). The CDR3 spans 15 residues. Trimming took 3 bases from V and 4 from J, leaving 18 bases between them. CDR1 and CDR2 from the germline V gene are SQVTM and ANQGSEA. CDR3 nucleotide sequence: TGCAGCGTTGACCAGGGAAACTTAGGTGGCACTGAAGCTTTCTTT. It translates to CSVDQGNLGGTEAFF.

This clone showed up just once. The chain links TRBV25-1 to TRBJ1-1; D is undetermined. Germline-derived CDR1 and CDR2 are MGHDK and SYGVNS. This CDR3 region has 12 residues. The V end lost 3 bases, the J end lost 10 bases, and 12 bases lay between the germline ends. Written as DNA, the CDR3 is TGTGCCAGCAGTGAGCGGGCAAGAGGAGCTTTCTTT. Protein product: CASSERARGAFF.

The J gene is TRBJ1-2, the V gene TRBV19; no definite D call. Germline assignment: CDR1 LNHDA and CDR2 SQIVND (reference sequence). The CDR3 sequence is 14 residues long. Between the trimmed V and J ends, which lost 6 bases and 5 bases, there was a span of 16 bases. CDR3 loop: CASRLRRDTYGYTF. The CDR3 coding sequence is TGTGCCAGTAGGCTCCGAAGAGACACTTATGGCTACACCTTC.

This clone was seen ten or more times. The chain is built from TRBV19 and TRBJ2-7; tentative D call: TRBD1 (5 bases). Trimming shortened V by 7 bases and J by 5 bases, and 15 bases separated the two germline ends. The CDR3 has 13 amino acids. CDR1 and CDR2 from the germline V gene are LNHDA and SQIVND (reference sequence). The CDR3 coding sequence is TGTGCCAGTATTGGGCAGGGTAACCACGAGCAGTACTTC. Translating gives CASIGQGNHEQYF.

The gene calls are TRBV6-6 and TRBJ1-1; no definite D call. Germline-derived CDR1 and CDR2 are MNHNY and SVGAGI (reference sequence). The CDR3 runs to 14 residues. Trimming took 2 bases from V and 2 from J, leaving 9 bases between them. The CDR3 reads CASSYREANTEAFF. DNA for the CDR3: TGTGCCAGCAGTTACAGGGAGGCCAACACTGAAGCTTTCTTT.

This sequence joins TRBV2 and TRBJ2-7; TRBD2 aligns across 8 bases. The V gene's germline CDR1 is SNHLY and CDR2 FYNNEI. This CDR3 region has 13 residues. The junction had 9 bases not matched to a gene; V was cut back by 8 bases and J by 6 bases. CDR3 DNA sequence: TGTGCCAGCGAAGCGGGAGTTCTTGGCGAGCAGTACTTC. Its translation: CASEAGVLGEQYF. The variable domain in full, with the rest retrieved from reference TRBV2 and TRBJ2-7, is EPEVTQTPSHQVTQMGQEVILRCVPISNHLYFYWYRQILGQKVEFLVSFYNNEISEKSEIFDDQFSVERPDGSNFTLKIRSTKLEDSAMYFCASEAGVLGEQYFGPGTRLTVT.

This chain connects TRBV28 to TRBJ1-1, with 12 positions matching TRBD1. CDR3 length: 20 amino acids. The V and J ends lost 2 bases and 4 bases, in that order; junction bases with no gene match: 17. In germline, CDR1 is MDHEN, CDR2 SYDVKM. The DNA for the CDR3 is TGTGCCAGCAGTTTAAATCTAAGGGCGGGACAGGGGGCCCGAGGCACTGAAGCTTTCTTT. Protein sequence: CASSLNLRAGQGARGTEAFF. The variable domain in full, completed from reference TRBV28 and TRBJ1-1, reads DVKVTQSSRYLVKRTGEKVFLECVQDMDHENMFWYRQDPGLGLRLIYFSYDVKMKEKGDIPEGYSVSREKKERFSLILESASTNQTSMYLCASSLNLRAGQGARGTEAFFGQGTRLTVV.

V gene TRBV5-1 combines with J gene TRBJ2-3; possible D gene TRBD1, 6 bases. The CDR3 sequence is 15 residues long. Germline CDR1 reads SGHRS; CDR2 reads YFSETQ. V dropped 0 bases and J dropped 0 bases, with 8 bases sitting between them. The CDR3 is CASSLVTGSTDTQYF. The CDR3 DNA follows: TGCGCCAGCAGCTTGGTAACAGGGAGCACAGATACGCAGTATTTT.

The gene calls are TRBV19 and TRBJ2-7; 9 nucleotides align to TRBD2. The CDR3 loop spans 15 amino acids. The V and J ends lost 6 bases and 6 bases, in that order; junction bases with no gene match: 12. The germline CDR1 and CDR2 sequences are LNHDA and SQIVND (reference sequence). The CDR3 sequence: CASRSRVAGVVEQYF. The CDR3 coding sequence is TGTGCCAGTAGATCCCGAGTAGCGGGAGTTGTCGAGCAGTACTTC.

CDR3: CASSQRTGGISGELFF. The CDR3 DNA reads as TGTGCCAGCAGCCAGCGGACAGGGGGTATTTCAGGGGAGCTGTTTTTT. V is TRBV4-2 and J is TRBJ2-2; 10 positions match TRBD1. V was clipped by 3 bases and J by 8 bases; unmatched bases: 9. CDR1 LGHNA and CDR2 YNFKEQ come from the germline V gene. This CDR3 has 16 amino acids.

The CDR3 spells CASSHDRFEKLFF. The CDR3, as DNA: TGTGCCAGCAGCCATGACAGGTTCGAAAAACTGTTTTTT. The J gene is TRBJ1-4, the V gene TRBV12-3 or TRBV12-4; perhaps TRBD1 as D (6 bases). Trimming left V 6 bases short and J 8 bases short, with 13 bases between. The CDR3 spans 13 residues.

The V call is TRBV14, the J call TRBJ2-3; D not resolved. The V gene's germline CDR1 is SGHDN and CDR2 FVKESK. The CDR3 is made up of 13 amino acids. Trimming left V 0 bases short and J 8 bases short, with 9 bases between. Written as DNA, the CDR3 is TGTGCCAGCAGCCAAGATCGCAGTACTACGCAGTATTTT. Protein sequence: CASSQDRSTTQYF.

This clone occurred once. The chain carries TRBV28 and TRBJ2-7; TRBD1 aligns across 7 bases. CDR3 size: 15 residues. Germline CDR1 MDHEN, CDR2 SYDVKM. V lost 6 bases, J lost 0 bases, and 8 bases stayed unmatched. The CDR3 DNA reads TGTGCCAGCAGGCGTTGGACAGGAGCCTCCTACGAGCAGTACTTC. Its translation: CASRRWTGASYEQYF.

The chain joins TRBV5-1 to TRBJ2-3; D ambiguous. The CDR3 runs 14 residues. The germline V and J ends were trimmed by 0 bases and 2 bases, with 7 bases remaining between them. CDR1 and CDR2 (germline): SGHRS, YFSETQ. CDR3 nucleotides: TGCGCCAGCAGCTTGGGGGCATACACAGATACGCAGTATTTT. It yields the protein CASSLGAYTDTQYF.

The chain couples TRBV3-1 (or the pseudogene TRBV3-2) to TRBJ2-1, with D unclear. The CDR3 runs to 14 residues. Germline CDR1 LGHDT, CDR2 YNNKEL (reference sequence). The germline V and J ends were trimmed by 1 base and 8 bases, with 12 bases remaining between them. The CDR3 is CASSQAPVAHEQFF. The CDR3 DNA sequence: TGTGCCAGCAGCCAAGCCCCGGTCGCCCATGAGCAGTTCTTC.

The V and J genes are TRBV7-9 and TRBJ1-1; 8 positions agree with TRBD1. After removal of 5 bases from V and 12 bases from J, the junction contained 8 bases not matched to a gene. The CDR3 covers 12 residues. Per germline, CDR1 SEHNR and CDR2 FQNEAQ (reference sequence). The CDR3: CASSPPGQETFF. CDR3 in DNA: TGTGCCAGCAGCCCTCCGGGACAGGAAACTTTCTTT. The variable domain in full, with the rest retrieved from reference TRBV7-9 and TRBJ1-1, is DTGVSQNPRHKITKRGQNVTFRCDPISEHNRLYWYRQTLGQGPEFLTYFQNEAQLEKSRLLSDRFSAERPKGSFSTLEIQRTEQGDSAMYLCASSPPGQETFFGQGTRLTVV.

The CDR3 DNA is TGTGCCAGCAGTGCTGTTCCGGGCTCCTACAATGAGCAGTTCTTC. Its translation is CASSAVPGSYNEQFF. The J gene is TRBJ2-1, the V gene TRBV2; no definite D call. Deletions cut 4 bases from V and 0 bases from J, with 10 bases between. The length of the CDR3 is 15 residues. Germline CDR1 and CDR2: SNHLY and FYNNEI.

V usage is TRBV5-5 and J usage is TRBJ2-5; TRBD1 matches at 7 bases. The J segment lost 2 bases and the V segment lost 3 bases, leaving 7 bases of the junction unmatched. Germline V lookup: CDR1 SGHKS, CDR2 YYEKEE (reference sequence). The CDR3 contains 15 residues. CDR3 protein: CASSWGQQIQETQYF. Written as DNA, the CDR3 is TGTGCCAGCAGCTGGGGACAGCAAATTCAAGAGACCCAGTACTTC. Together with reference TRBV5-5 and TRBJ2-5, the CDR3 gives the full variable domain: DAGVTQSPTHLIKTRGQQVTLRCSPISGHKSVSWYQQVLGQGPQFIFQYYEKEERGRGNFPDRFSARQFPNYSSELNVNALLLGDSALYLCASSWGQQIQETQYFGPGTRLLVL.

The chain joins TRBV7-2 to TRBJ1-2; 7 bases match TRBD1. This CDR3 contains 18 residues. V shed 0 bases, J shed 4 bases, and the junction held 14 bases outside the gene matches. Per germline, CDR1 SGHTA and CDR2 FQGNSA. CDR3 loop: CASSLAPQGRQSAYGYTF. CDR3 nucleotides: TGTGCCAGCAGCTTAGCCCCACAGGGGCGGCAGAGTGCCTATGGCTACACCTTC.

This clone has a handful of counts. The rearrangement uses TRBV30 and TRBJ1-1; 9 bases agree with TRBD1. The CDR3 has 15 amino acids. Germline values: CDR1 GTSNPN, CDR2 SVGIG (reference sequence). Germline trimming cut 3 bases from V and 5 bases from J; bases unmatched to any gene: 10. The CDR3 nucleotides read TGTGCCTGGAGCCACAAACAGGGGGCAAGAACTGAAGCTTTCTTT. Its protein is CAWSHKQGARTEAFF.

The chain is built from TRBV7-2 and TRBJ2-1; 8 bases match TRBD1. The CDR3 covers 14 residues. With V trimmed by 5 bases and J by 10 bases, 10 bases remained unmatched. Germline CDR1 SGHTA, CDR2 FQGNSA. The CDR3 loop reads CASSPGQAPIEQFF. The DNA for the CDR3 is TGTGCCAGCAGCCCGGGACAGGCCCCGATCGAGCAGTTCTTC.